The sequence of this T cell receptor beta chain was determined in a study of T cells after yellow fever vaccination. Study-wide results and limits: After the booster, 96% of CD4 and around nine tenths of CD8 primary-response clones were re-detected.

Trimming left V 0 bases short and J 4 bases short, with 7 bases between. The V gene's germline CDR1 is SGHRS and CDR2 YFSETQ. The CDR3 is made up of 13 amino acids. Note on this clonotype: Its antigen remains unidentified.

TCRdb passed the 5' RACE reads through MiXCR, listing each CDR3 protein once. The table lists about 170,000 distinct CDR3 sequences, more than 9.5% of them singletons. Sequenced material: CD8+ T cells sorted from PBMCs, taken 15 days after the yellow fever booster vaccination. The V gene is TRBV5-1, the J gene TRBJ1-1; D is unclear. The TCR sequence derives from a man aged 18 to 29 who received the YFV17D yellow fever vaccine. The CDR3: CASSLDSFTEAFF. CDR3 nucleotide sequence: TGCGCCAGCAGCTTGGACAGTTTCACTGAAGCTTTCTTT.